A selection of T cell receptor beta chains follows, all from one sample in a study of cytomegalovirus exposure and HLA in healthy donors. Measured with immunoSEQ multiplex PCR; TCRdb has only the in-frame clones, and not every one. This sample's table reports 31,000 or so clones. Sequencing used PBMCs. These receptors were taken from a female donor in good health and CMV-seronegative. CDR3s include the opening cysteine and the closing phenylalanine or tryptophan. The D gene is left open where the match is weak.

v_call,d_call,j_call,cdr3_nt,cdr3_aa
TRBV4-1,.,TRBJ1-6,TGCGCCAGCAGCCAAGTGGCACAGGGAGTGCGGAATTCACCCCTCCACTTT,CASSQVAQGVRNSPLHF
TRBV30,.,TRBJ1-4,TGTGCCTGGAGTTTGGGACTCCTTAATGAAAAACTGTTTTTT,CAWSLGLLNEKLFF
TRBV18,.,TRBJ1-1,TGTGCCAGCTCACCAGCCGGGTCGGTGAACACTGAAGCTTTCTTT,CASSPAGSVNTEAFF
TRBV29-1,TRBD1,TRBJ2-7,TGCAGCGTGAGGACAGGGTCCAGTTACGAGCAGTACTTC,CSVRTGSSYEQYF
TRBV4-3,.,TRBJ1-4,TGCGCCAGCAGCCAAGGGTCGGGGAATGAAAAACTGTTTTTT,CASSQGSGNEKLFF
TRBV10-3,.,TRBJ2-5,TGTGCCATCAGTGAAACGGGGGAACAAGAGACCCAGTACTTC,CAISETGEQETQYF
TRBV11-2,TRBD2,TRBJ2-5,TGTGCCAGCACCCCGTACCCCAAGCGGGGGGCCCCACAAGAGACCCAGTACTTC,CASTPYPKRGAPQETQYF
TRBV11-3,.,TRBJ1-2,TGTGCCAGCAGCAACCCCCTGGCGGGCAACTTCTATGGCTACACCTTC,CASSNPLAGNFYGYTF
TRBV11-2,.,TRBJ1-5,TGTGCCAGCAGCTTAGGTAGGCAGGGCAATCAGCCCCAGCATTTT,CASSLGRQGNQPQHF
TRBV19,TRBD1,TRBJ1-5,TGTGCCAGTAGCCTGACAGGGACCCAGCCCCAGCATTTT,CASSLTGTQPQHF
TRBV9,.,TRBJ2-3,TGTGCCAGCAGTCAGGGTGCAGATACGCAGTATTTT,CASSQGADTQYF
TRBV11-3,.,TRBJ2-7,TGTGCCAGCAGCTTTAGGGGTGACGAGCAGTACTTC,CASSFRGDEQYF